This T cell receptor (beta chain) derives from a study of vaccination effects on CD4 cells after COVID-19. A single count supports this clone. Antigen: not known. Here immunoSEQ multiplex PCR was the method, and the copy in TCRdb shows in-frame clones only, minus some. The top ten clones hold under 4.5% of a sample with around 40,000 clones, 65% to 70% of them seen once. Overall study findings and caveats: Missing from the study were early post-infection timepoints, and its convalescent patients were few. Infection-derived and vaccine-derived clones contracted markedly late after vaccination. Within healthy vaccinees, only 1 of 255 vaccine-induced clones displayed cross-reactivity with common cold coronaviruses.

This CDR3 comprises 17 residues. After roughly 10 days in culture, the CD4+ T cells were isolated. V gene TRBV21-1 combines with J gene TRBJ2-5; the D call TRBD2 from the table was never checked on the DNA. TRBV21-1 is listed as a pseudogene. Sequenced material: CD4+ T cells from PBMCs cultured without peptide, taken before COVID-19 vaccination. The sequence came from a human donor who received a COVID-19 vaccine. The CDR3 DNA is TGTGCCAGCAGCAAAGCGCTTACGACTAGCGGTAAAGAGACCCAGTACTTC. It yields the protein CASSKALTTSGKETQYF.